The sequence of this T cell receptor beta chain was determined in a study of T cells in Graves' hyperthyroidism and ophthalmopathy. It was considered stable Graves' hyperthyroidism when ophthalmopathy did not progress within 18 months. The hyperthyroidism was newly diagnosed and had lasted under 2 months; the patients were aged 18 to 65. Pregnant or lactating patients were excluded, as were those with uncontrolled infection or other autoimmune disease. This clonotype was seen at least ten times. From RNA transcripts, TCR beta CDR3 regions were amplified. When the TCR CDR3 underwent first-round RT-PCR, the HTBI primer set was used. A single record per CDR3 protein comes from TCRdb applying MiXCR to the multiplex PCR reads. The sample lists a few hundred thousand distinct CDR3 sequences; about 45% were seen once. The V gene lost 3 bases and the J gene lost 4 bases, with 9 bases spanning the gap. The CDR3 loop spans 12 amino acids. From germline, CDR1 is DFQATT and CDR2 SNEGSKA (reference sequence).

The rearrangement joins TRBV20-1 to TRBJ2-5, with D tentatively TRBD1 or TRBD2 (5 bases each). The source is a young woman with Graves' hyperthyroidism. Input material: peripheral blood or thyroid tissue (not recorded which). The CDR3 region is CSASPGRETQYF. The CDR3 DNA reads TGCAGTGCTAGTCCAGGGAGAGAGACCCAGTACTTC.